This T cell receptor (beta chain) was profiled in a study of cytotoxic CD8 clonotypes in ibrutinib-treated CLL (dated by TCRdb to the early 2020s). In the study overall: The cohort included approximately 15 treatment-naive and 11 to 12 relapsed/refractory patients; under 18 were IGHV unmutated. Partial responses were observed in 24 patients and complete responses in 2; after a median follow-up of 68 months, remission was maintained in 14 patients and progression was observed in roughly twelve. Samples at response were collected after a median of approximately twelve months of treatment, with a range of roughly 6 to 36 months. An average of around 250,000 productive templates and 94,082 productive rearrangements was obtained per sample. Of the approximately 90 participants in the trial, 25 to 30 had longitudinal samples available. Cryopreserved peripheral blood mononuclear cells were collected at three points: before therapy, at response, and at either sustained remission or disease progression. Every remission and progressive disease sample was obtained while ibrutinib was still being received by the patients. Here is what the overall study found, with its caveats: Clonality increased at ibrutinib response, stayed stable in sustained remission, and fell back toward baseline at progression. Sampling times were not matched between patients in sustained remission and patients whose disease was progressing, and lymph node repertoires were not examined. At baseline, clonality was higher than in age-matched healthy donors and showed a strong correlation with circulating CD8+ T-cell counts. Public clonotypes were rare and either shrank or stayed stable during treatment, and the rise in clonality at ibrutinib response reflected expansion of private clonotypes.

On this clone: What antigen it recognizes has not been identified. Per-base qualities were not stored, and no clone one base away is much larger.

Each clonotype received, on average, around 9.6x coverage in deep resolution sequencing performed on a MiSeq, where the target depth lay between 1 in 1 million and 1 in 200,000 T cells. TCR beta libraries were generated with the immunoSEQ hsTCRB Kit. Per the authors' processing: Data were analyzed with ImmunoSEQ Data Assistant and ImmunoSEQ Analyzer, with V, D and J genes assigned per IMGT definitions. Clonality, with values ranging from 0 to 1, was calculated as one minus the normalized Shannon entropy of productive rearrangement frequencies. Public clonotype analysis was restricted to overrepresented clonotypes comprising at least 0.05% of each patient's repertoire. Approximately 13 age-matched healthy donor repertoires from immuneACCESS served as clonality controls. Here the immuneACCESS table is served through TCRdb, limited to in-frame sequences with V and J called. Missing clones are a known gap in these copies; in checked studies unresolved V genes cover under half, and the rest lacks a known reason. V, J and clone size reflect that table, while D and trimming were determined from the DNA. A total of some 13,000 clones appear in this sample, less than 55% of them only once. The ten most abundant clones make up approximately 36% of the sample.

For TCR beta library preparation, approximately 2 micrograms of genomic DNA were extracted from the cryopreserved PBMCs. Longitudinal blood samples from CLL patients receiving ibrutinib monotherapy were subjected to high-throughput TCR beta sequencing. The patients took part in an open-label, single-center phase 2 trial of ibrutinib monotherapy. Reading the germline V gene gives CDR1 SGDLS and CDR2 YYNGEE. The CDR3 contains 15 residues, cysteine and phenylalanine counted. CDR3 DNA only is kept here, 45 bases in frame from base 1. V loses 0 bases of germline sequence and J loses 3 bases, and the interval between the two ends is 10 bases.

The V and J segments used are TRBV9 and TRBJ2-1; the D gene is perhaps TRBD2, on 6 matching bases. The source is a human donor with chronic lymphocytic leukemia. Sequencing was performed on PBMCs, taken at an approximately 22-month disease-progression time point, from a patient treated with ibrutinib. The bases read TGTGCCAGCAGCGTAGATGGAGGGAACTACAATGAGCAGTTCTTC. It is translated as CASSVDGGNYNEQFF.